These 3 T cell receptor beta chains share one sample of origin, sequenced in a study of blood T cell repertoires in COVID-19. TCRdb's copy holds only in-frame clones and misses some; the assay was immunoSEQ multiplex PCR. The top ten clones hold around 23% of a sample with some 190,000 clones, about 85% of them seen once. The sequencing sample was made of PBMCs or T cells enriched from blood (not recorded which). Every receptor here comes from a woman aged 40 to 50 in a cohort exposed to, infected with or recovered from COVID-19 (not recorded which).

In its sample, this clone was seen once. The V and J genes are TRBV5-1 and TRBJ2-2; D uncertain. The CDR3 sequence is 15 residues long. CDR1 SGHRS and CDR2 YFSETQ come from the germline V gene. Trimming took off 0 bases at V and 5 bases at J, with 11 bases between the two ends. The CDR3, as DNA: TGCGCCAGCAGCTTGGGACTCATGGATACCGGGGAGCTGTTTTTT. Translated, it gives CASSLGLMDTGELFF.

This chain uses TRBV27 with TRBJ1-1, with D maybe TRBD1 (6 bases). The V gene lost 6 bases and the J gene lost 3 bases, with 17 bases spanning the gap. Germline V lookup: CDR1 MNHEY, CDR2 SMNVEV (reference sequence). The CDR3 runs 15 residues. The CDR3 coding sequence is TGTGCCAGCAGACCCGGGGGGGCCGGGTACACTGAAGCTTTCTTT. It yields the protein CASRPGGAGYTEAFF.

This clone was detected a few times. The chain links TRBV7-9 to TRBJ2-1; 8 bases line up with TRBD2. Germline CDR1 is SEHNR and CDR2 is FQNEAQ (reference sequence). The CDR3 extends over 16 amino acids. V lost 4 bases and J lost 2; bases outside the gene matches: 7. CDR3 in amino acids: CASSSRGAGAYNEQFF. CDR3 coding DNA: TGTGCCAGCAGCTCCAGGGGAGCGGGAGCCTACAATGAGCAGTTCTTC.